This T cell receptor (beta chain) was retrieved from a study of cytomegalovirus exposure and HLA in healthy donors. Study observations and caveats: Cytomegalovirus-associated status was assigned to fewer than 200 TCR beta chains. It was reported that TCR beta sequences correctly inferred the HLA-A and HLA-B alleles for most subjects. Both high specificity and high sensitivity reportedly marked the classifier's diagnosis of cytomegalovirus status.

This PCR relied on a set of 60 Vbeta primers and 13 Jbeta primers. Using immunoSEQ multiplex PCR, the repertoire was profiled, and TCRdb retains in-frame clones only, with some absent. The sample has about 120,000 clones, 65% to 80% seen once. Many counts were recorded for this clone. What it binds is not known. This CDR3 is also generated by other DNA sequences in the sample. There were likely unrecorded immune exposures, though donors were nominally healthy when sampled. The CDR3 has 13 residues. Germline V gives CDR1 SGHVS, CDR2 FNYEAQ. V was pared by 6 bases and J by 3 bases, with 5 bases of the junction left unmatched.

The TCR originated in a man aged 35-49 years in good health and CMV-seropositive. This chain connects TRBV7-6 to TRBJ2-7; 7 nucleotides match TRBD1. The sample taken for sequencing was PBMCs. The CDR3 here is CASSQGESYEQYF. The CDR3 DNA follows: TGTGCCAGCAGTCAGGGGGAAAGCTACGAGCAGTACTTC.